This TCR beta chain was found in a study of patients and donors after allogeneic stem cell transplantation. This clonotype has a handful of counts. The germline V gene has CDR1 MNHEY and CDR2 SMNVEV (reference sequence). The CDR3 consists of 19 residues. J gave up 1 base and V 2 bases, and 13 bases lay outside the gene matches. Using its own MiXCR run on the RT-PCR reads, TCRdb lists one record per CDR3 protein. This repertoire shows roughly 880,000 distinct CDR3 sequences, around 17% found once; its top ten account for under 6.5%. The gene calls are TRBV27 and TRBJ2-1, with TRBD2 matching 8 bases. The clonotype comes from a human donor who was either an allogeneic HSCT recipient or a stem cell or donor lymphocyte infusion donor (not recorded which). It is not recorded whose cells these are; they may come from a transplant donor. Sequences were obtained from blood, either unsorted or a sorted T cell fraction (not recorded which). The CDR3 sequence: CASSLIVLAGMGSYNEQFF. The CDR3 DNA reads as TGTGCCAGCAGTTTAATTGTCCTAGCGGGCATGGGGTCCTACAATGAGCAGTTCTTC.